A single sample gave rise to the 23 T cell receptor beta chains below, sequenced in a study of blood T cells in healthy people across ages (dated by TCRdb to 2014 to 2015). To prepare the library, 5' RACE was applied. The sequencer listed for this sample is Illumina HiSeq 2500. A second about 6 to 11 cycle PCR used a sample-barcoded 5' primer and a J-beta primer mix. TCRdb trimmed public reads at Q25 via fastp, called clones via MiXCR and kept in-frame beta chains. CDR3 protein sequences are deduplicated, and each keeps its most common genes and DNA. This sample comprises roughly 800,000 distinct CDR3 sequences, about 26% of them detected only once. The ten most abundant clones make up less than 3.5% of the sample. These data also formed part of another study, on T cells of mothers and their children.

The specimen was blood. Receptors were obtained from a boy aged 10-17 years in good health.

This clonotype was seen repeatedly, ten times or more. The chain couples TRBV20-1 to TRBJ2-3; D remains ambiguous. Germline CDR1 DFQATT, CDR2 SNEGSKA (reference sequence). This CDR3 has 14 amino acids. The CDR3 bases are TGCAGCGGCCTAACACTCTTGGTCAGGGATACGCAGTATTTT. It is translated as CSGLTLLVRDTQYF.

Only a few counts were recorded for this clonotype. CDR3 in DNA: TGTGCCAGCAGTGAATATACGGGACCCCAGGGGTATACGCAGTATTTT. Amino acid sequence: CASSEYTGPQGYTQYF. V gene TRBV25-1 combines with J gene TRBJ2-3; tentatively, D is TRBD1 (6 bases). There are 16 residues in the CDR3. CDR1 and CDR2 (germline): MGHDK, SYGVNS. The V and J ends lost 0 bases and 7 bases respectively, with 17 bases between them.

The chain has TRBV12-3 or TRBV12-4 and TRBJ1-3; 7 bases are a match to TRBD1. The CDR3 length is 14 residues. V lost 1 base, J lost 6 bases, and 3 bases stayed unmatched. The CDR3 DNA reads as TGTGCCAGCAGTTTAGGGGGACAGCCAAACACCATATATTTT. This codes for CASSLGGQPNTIYF.

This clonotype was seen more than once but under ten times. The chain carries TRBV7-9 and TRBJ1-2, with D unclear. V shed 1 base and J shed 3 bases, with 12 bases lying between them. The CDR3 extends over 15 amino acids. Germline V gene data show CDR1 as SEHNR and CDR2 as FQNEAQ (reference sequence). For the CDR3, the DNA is TGTGCCAGCAGCTTAGTAGCCATCAAGGACTATGGCTACACCTTC. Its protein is CASSLVAIKDYGYTF.

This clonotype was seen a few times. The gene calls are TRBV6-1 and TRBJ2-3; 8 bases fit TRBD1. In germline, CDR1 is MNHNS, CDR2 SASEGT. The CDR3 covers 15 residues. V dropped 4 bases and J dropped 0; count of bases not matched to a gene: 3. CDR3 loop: CASSGDRGSTDTQYF. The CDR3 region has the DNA TGTGCCAGCAGTGGAGACAGGGGAAGCACAGATACGCAGTATTTT.

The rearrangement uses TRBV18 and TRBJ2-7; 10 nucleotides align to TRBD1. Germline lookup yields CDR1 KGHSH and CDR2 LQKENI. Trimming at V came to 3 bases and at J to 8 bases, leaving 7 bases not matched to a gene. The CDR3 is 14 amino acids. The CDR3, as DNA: TGTGCCAGCTCACCGGGACAGGGGAAAGAAAAGCAGTACTTC. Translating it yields CASSPGQGKEKQYF.

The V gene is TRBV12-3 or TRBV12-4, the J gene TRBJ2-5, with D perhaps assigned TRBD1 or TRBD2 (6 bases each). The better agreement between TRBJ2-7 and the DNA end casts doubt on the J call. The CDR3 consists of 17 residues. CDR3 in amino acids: CASSLRVGGQSSYEQYF. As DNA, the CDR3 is TGTGCCAGCAGTTTAAGGGTAGGGGGGCAGAGCTCCTACGAGCAGTACTTC.

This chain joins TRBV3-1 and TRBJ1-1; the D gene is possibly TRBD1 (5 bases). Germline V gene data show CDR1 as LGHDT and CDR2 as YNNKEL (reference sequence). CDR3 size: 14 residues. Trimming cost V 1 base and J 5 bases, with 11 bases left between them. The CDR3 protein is CASSQGWGETEAFF. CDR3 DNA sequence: TGTGCCAGCAGCCAAGGATGGGGGGAGACTGAAGCTTTCTTT.

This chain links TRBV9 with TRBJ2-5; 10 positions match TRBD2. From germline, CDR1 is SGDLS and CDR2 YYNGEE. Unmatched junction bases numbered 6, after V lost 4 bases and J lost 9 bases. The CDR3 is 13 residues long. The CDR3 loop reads CASSPRSGGAQYF. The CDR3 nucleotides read TGTGCCAGCAGCCCTCGAAGCGGGGGGGCCCAGTACTTC.

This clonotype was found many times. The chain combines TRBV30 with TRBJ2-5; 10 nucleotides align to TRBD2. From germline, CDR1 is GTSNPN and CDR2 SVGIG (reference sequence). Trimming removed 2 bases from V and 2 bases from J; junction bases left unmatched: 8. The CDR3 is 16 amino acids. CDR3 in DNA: TGTGCCTGGAGTCTCGGGCTAGCGGGGGAGCAAGAGACCCAGTACTTC. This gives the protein CAWSLGLAGEQETQYF. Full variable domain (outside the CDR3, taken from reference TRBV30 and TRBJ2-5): SQTIHQWPATLVQPVGSPLSLECTVEGTSNPNLYWYRQAAGRGLQLLFYSVGIGQISSEVPQNLSASRPQDRQFILSSKKLLLSDSGFYLCAWSLGLAGEQETQYFGPGTRLLVL.

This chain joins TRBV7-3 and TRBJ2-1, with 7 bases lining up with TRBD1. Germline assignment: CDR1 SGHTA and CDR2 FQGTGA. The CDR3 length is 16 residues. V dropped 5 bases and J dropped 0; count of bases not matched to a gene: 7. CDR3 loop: CASSLPPGGSYNEQFF. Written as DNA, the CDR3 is TGTGCCAGCAGCCTCCCACCAGGGGGCTCCTACAATGAGCAGTTCTTC.

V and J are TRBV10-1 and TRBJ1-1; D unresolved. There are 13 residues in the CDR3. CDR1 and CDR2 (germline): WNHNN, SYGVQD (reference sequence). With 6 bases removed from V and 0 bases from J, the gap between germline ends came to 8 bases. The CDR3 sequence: CASSRKMNTEAFF. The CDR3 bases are TGCGCCAGCAGCCGCAAGATGAACACTGAAGCTTTCTTT.

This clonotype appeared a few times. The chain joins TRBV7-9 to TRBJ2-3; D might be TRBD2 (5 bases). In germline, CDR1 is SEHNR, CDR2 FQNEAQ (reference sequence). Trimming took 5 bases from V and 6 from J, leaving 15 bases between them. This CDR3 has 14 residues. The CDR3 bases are TGTGCCAGCAGCCCCCTTACTAGTGCGGATACGCAGTATTTT. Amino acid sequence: CASSPLTSADTQYF.

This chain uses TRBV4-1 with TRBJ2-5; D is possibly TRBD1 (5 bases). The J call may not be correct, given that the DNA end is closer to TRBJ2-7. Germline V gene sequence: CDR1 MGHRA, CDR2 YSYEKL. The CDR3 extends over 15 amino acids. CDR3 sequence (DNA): TGCGCCAGCAGCCAAGGTGCCCAGGGTGGCTACGAGCAGTACTTC. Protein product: CASSQGAQGGYEQYF.

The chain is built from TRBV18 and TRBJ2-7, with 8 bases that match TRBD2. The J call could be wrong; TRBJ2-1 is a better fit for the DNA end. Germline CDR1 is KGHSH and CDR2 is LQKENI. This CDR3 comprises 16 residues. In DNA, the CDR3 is TGTGCCAGCTCACCGATAGACGGGGGGGCCGCCGATGAGCAGTTCTTC. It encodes CASSPIDGGAADEQFF.

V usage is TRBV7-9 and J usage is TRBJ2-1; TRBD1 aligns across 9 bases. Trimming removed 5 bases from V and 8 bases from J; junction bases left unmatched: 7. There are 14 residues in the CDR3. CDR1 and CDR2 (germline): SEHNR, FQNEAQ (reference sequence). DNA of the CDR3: TGTGCCAGCAGCGGCCCGGGACAGGGCTATGAGCAGTTCTTC. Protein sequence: CASSGPGQGYEQFF.

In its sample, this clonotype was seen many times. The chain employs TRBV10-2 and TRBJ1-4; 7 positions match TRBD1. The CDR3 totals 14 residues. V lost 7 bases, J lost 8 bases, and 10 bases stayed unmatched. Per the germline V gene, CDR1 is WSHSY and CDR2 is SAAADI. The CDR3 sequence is CASNPTGLREKLFF. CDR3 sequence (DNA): TGCGCCAGCAACCCGACAGGGCTTAGAGAAAAACTGTTTTTT.

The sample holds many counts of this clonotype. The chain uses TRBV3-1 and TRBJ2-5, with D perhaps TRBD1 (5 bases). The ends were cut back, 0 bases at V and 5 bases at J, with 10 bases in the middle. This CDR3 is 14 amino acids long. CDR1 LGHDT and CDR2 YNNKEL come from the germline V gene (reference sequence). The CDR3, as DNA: TGTGCCAGCAGCCAAGATCAGGGTGGGGAGACCCAGTACTTC. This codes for CASSQDQGGETQYF.

The CDR3 protein is CAISLGLAGTQETQYF. The CDR3 nucleotides are TGTGCCATCAGTCTCGGACTAGCGGGGACCCAAGAGACCCAGTACTTC. This chain connects TRBV10-3 to TRBJ2-5; TRBD2 agrees at 12 bases. CDR1 and CDR2 from the germline V gene are ENHRY and SYGVKD. J lost 1 base, V lost 5 bases, and 5 bases had no gene match. There are 16 residues in the CDR3.

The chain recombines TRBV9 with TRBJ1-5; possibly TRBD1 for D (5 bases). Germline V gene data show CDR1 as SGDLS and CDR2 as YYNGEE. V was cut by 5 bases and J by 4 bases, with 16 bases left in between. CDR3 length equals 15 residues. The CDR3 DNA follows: TGTGCCAGCAGTCTAGCCCCGGACACGAATCAGCCCCAGCATTTT. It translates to CASSLAPDTNQPQHF.

The CDR3 region is CASSPVTGGNTEAFF. The CDR3 DNA follows: TGTGCCAGCAGTCCTGTGACAGGGGGGAACACTGAAGCTTTCTTT. The chain uses TRBV12-3 or TRBV12-4 and TRBJ1-1, with 9 bases matching TRBD1. This CDR3 has 15 residues. V shed 5 bases, J shed 1 base, and the junction held 5 bases outside the gene matches.

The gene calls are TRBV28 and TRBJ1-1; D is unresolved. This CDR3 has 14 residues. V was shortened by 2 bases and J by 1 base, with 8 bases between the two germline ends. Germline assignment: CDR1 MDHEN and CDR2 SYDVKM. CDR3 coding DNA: TGTGCCAGCAGTTTAAGACACCCGAACACTGAAGCTTTCTTT. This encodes CASSLRHPNTEAFF.

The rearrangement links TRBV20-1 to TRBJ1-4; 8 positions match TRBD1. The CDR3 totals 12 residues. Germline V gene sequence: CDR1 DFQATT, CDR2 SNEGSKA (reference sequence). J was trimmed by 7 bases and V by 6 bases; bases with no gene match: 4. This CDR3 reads CSARGPIEKLFF. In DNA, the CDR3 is TGCAGTGCCAGGGGGCCGATTGAAAAACTGTTTTTT.